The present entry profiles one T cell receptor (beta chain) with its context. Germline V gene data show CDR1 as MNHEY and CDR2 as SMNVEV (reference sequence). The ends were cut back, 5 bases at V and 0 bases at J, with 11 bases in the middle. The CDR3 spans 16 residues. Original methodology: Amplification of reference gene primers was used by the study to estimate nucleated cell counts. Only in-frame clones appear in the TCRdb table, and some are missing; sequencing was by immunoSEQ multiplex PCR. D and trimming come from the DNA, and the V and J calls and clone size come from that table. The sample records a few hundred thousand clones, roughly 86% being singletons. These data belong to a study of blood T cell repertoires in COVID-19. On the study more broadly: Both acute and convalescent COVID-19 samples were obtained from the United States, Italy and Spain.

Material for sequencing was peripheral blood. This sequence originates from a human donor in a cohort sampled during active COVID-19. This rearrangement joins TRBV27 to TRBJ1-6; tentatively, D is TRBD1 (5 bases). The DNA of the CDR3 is TGTGCCAGCAGTCTTTACAGGAGCTCCTATAATTCACCCCTCCACTTT. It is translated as CASSLYRSSYNSPLHF.